The sequence of this TCR beta chain was determined in a study of cytomegalovirus exposure and HLA in healthy donors. It was with 60 Vbeta and 13 Jbeta primers that the PCR ran. Profiled with immunoSEQ multiplex PCR; TCRdb holds only in-frame clones, not every one. The table has about 180,000 clones, 79% seen once. V lost 3 bases and J 2 bases, leaving 11 bases between the germline ends. Per the germline V gene, CDR1 is MNHEY and CDR2 is SMNVEV (reference sequence). This CDR3 comprises 15 residues. This TCR came from a woman in her 40s in good health and CMV-seronegative. The sequenced sample consisted of PBMCs. The chain couples TRBV27 to TRBJ1-3; D remains unclear. CDR3 sequence reads: CASSFSPRAGNTIYF. CDR3 bases: TGTGCCAGCAGTTTTTCCCCGAGGGCTGGAAACACCATATATTTT.